This T cell receptor (beta chain) came from a study of molecular identifiers for immune sequencing clone quantification. Study-level findings and limits: In a background of around 970,000 naive cells, spiked Jurkat TCR RNA from one cell was reportedly detectable. Highly expanded clone sizes could be underestimated through barcode sharing by identical TCR molecules.

V lost 1 base to trimming and J lost 6 bases, with 13 bases between them. The germline V gene has CDR1 SGHTA and CDR2 FQGNSA. The length of the CDR3 is 14 residues. With listed TCR primers and previously described methods, bulk TCR libraries were prepared. TCRdb re-called the PCR reads with MiXCR, one entry per CDR3 protein. The table includes under 350,000 distinct CDR3 sequences, roughly a quarter detected once. Naive CD8 T cell sorting was performed on the CD8+CD4-CCR7+CD45RA+ phenotype. With respect to this clonotype: Its cognate antigen is unknown.

The material sequenced was naive CD8+ T cells from blood, with Jurkat cell RNA spiked in. Subset of the sample: FACS-sorted CD8+CD4-CCR7+CD45RA+ naive T cells. This rearrangement joins TRBV7-2 to TRBJ2-7; D gene uncertain. The origin of this receptor is a human donor in good health. Some libraries in this study had Jurkat cell RNA spiked in. CDR3 loop: CASSLVAGQIEQYF. CDR3 DNA sequence: TGTGCCAGCAGCTTAGTGGCAGGCCAAATCGAGCAGTACTTC.